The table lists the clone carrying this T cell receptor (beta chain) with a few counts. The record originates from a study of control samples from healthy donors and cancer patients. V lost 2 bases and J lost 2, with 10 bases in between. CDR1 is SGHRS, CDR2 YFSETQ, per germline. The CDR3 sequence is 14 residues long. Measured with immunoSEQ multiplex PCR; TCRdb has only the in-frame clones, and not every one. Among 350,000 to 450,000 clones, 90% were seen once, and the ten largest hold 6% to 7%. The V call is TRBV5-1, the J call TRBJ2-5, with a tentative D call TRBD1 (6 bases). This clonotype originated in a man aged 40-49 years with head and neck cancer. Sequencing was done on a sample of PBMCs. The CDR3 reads CASSLQGNQETQYF. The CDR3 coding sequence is TGCGCCAGCAGCTTACAGGGAAATCAAGAGACCCAGTACTTC. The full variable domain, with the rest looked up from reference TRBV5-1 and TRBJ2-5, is KAGVTQTPRYLIKTRGQQVTLSCSPISGHRSVSWYQQTPGQGLQFLFEYFSETQRNKGNFPGRFSGRQFSNSRSEMNVSTLELGDSALYLCASSLQGNQETQYFGPGTRLLVL.